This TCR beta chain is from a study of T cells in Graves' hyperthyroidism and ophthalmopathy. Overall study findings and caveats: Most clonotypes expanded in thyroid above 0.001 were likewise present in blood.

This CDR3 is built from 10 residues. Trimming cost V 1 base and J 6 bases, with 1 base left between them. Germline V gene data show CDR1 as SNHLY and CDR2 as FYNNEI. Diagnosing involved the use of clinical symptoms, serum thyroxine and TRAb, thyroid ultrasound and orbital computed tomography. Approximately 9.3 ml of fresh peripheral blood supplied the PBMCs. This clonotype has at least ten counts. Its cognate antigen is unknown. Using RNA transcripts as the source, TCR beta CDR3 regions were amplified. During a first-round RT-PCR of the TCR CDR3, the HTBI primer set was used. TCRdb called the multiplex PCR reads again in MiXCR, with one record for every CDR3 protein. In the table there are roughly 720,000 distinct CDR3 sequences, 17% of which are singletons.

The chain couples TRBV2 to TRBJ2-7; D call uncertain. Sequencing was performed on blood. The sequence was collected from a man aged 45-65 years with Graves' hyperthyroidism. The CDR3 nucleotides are TGTGCCAGCAGTGAAGTCGAGCAGTACTTC. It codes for CASSEVEQYF.